This record covers a single T cell receptor beta chain. The antigen remains unidentified. CDR1 is MNHEY and CDR2 is SVGAGI in the germline V gene. This CDR3 contains 13 residues. The V gene lost 7 bases and the J gene lost 0 bases, with 9 bases spanning the gap. Notes on the study in general: The TCR gene usage of tumor memory CD4+ T cells clustered together with blood and lymph node memory CD4+ cells and with lymph node naive CD4+ cells.

Naive CD4+ cells had CD25+ Tregs removed. TCRdb reprocessed the 5' RACE reads via MiXCR and lists one record per CDR3 protein. The sample comprises about 54,000 distinct CDR3 sequences, 17% of which are singletons, and over 2% rests with the top ten. The specimen sequenced was naive CD4+ T cells sorted from blood. Subset defined: naive CD4+ T cells, CD4+CD45RA+CD25-. This chain joins TRBV6-5 and TRBJ1-1; D is ambiguous. The clonotype comes from a female donor with breast cancer. DNA for the CDR3: TGTGCCAGCAAATTGCTTATGAACACTGAAGCTTTCTTT. Protein product: CASKLLMNTEAFF.